The entry that follows covers one TCR beta chain sequence. Antigen unknown. Trimming stripped 1 base from V and 8 bases from J, with 11 bases between. CDR3 length: 13 amino acids. CDR1 LNHNV and CDR2 YYDKDF come from the germline V gene (reference sequence). TCRdb redid the calling of the 5' RACE reads with MiXCR, one entry per CDR3 protein. Of approximately 60,000 distinct CDR3 sequences in the sample, more than 8% were seen once. The source of the sample is a study of T-cell memory formation after mild COVID-19. The overall study: There were largely donor-specific TCR clusters.

Regarding the study as a whole: Prior to infection, memory already included some responding clones, suggesting cross-reactive memory joined. Shrinking CD4+ clones resided mostly in CM and EM, and CD8+ ones in EMRA. A second wave expanding day 15 to 37 was CD4+-biased; contracting clones were balanced.

The specimen sequenced was PBMCs or a T cell subset sorted from them (not recorded which). This rearrangement joins TRBV15 to TRBJ1-1; tentative D call: TRBD1 (5 bases). The source is a man aged 18 to 30 who had mild COVID-19 (a few samples of this study predate the infection). Cell type and time point are not known. The CDR3 reads CATSRGQQAEAFF. The CDR3 DNA is TGTGCCACCAGCAGAGGCCAACAGGCAGAAGCTTTCTTT.